This TCR beta chain was captured by sequencing in a study of T-cell reconstitution after alpha-beta-depleted transplantation in children. Unique molecular identifiers were incorporated into the prepared TCRbeta library. From the PCR reads, TCRdb called clonotypes with MiXCR, one entry per CDR3 protein. The sample records a few hundred thousand distinct CDR3 sequences, around two fifths being singletons. CDR3 length equals 18 residues. Germline V lookup: CDR1 SGHAT, CDR2 FQNNGV. Trimming took 2 bases from V and 0 from J; bases not matched to a gene: 10. Sequenced here: PBMCs, sampled before TCRalphabeta/CD19-depleted stem cell transplant. The chain recombines TRBV11-2 with TRBJ2-3, with TRBD2 matching 8 bases. This TCR was sampled from a girl aged 2-15 years with aplastic anemia, due to receive a stem cell transplant. The CDR3: CASSLRVTGTRSTDTQYF. In nucleotides, the CDR3 is TGTGCCAGCAGCTTAAGGGTGACCGGGACTAGAAGCACAGATACGCAGTATTTT. Combining the CDR3 with reference TRBV11-2 and TRBJ2-3 gives the whole variable domain EAGVAQSPRYKIIEKRQSVAFWCNPISGHATLYWYQQILGQGPKLLIQFQNNGVVDDSQLPKDRFSAERLKGVDSTLKIQPAKLEDSAVYLCASSLRVTGTRSTDTQYFGPGTRLTVL.